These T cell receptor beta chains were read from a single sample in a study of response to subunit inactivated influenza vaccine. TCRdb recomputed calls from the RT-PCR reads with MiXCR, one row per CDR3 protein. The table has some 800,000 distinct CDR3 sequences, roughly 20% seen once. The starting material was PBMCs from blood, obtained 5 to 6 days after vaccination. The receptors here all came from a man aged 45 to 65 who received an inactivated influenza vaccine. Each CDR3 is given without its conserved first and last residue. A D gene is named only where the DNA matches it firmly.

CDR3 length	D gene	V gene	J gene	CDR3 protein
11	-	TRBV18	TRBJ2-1	ASSSDLWNEQF
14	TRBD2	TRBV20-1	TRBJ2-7	SASGAGGRAVDEQY
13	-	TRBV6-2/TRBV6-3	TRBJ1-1	ASSYGWGASTEAF
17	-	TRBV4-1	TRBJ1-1	ASSQDRDRRFGRNTEAF
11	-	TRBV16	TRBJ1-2	ASSQEGRYGYT
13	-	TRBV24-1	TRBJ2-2	ATSDPGQIAGELF
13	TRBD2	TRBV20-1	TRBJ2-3	SARNLADPTDTQY
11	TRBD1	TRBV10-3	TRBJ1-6	AISAGGSSPLH
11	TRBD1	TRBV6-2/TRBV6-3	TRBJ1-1	ASSYPKGGEAF
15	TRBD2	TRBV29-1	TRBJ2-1	SVERAGGPFLYNEQF
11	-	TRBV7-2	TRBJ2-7	ASSLERTAQRY
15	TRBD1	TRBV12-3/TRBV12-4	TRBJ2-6	ASSPFRDSSGANVLT
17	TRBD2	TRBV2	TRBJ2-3	ASSEEVGGGPLATDTQY
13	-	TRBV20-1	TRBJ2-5	SAPRFGEAQETQY
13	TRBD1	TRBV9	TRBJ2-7	ASSVGDRGSYEQY
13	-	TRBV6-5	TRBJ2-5	ASSYATGGQETQY
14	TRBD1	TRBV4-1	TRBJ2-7	ASSQDGTGNSYEQY
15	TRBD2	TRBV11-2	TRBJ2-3	ASSLDRTSWSTDTQY
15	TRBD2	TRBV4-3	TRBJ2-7	ASSRPGTTSGRPEQY
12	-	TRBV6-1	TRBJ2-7	ASSEALGGYEQY
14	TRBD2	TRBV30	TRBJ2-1	AWSRTSGRSHNEQF
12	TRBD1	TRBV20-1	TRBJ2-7	SAREDRGSYEQY
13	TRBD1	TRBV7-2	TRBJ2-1	ASSSTGQAYNEQF
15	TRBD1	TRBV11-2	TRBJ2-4	ASSEGRGRDAKNIQY
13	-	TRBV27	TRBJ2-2	ASSTIRQSTGELF
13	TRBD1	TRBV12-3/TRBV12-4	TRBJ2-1	ASSLPGQGLNEQF
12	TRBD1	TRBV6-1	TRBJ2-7	ASSDDRGRREQY
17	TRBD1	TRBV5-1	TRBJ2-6	ASRPPGGQGFFGANVLT
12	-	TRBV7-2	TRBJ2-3	ASSSSIPTDTQY
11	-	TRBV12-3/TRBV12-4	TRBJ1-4	ASSLGGGDKLF
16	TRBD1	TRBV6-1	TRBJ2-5	ASSRTLRTGGAGETQY
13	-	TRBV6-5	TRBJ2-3	ASSYRGVGPDTQY
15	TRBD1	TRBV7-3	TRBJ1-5	ASSSPYTDRGNQPQH
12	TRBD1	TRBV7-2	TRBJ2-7	ASSPGQGYIGQY
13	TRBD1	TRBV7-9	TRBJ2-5	ASSLRGQYQETQY
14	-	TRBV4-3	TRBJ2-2	ASSQEGHSTTGELF
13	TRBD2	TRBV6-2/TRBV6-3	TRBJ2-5	ASIKREAGRETQY
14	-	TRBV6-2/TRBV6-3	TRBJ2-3	ASRHSLTAGTDTQY
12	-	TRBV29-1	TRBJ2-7	SVETRVGSYEQY
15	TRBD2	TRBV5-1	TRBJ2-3	ASSWGLAGGSTDTQY
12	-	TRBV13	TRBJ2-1	ASSSGHQYNEQF
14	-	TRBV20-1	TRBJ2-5	SASGPLAAQGETQY
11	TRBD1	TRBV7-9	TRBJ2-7	ASSSGTVSEQY
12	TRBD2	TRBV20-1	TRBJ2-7	GLRPSGSSYEQY
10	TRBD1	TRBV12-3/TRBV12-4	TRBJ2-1	ASSPTGARQF
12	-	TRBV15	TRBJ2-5	ATSGASPQETQY
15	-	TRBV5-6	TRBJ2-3	ASSLFRTGLLTDTQY
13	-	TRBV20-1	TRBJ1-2	SARDLGGMSYGYT
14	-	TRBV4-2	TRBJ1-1	ASSLPSGQGRTEAF
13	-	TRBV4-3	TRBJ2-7	ASSQGLEGAYEQY
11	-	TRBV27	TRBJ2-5	ASRGTLGETQY
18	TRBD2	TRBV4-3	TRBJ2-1	ASSQGVRFSGGQQWDEQF
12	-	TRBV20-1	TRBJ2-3	SARGHFNTDTQY